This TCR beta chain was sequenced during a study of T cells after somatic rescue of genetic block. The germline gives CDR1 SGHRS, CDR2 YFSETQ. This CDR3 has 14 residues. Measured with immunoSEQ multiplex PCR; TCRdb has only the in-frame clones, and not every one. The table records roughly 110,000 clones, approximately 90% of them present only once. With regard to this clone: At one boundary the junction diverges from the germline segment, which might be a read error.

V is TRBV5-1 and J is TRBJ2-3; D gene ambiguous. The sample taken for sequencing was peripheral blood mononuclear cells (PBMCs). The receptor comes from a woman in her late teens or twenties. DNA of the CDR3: TGCGCCAGCAGCTTCACGGGCGGCACGGATACGCAGTATTTT. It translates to CASSFTGGTDTQYF.